This TCR beta chain was profiled in a study of blood T cell repertoires in COVID-19. Overall study context: The United States, Italy and Spain provided the acute and convalescent COVID-19 samples.

This clone appeared a few times. Method: immunoSEQ multiplex PCR; TCRdb's copy keeps in-frame clones and lacks some. Found here are 210,000 or so clones, 84% of them singletons; the top ten hold approximately 8%. V was pared by 0 bases and J by 4 bases, with 13 bases between. The CDR3 spans 16 residues. From germline, CDR1 is KGHSH and CDR2 LQKENI. The clonotype was recovered from a woman between 50 and 59 years old with active or convalescent COVID-19. The chain couples TRBV18 to TRBJ2-1; D perhaps matches TRBD2 (6 bases). The sample was peripheral blood. The chain's CDR3 is CASSPPPRDLYNEQFF. CDR3 nucleotides: TGTGCCAGCTCACCACCACCCCGGGACTTATACAATGAGCAGTTCTTC.